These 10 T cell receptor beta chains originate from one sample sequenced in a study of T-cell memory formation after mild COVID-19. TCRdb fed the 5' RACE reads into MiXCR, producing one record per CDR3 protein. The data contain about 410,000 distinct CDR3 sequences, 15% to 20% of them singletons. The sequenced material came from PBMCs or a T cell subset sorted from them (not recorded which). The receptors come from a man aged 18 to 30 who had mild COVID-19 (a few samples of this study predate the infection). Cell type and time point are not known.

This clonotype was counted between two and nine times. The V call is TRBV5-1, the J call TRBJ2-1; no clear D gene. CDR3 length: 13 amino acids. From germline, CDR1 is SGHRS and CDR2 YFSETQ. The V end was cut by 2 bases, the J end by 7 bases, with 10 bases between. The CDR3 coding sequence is TGCGCCAGCAGCTTTCCGGAGTCAAATGAGCAGTTCTTC. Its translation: CASSFPESNEQFF.

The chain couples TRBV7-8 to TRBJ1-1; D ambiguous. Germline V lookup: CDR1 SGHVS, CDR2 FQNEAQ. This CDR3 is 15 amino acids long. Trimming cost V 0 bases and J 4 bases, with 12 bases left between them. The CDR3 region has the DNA TGTGCCAGCAGCTTAGCGAACAGATTCGGCACTGAAGCTTTCTTT. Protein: CASSLANRFGTEAFF. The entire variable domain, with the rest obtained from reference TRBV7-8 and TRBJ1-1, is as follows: GAGVSQSPRYKVAKRGQDVALRCDPISGHVSLFWYQQALGQGPEFLTYFQNEAQLDKSGLPSDRFFAERPEGSVSTLKIQRTQQEDSAVYLCASSLANRFGTEAFFGQGTRLTVV.

CDR3 protein: CASSPRDLGGTSPLHF. The CDR3 coding sequence is TGTGCCAGCTCACCACGAGACTTAGGGGGCACTTCACCCCTCCACTTT. The chain is built from TRBV18 and TRBJ1-6; 7 bases align to TRBD1. Germline trimming cut 1 base from V and 9 bases from J; bases unmatched to any gene: 9. The CDR3 has 16 residues. Germline CDR1 KGHSH, CDR2 LQKENI.

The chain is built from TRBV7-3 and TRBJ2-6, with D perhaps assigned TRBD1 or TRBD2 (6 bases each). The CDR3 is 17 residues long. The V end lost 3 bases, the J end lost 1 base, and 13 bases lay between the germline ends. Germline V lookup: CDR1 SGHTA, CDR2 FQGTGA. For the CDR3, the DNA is TGTGCCAGCAGCTTCGGGGGCTTGCCGTCTGGGGCCAACGTCCTGACTTTC. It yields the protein CASSFGGLPSGANVLTF. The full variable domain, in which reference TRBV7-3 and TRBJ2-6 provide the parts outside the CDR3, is GAGVSQTPSNKVTEKGKYVELRCDPISGHTALYWYRQSLGQGPEFLIYFQGTGAADDSGLPNDRFFAVRPEGSVSTLKIQRTERGDSAVYLCASSFGGLPSGANVLTFGAGSRLTVL.

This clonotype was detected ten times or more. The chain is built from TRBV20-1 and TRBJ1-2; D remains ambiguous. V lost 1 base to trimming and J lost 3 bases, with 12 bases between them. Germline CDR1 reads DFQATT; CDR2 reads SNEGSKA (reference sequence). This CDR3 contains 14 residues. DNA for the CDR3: TGCAGTGCTAGAGGCCGGGCCTACGACTATGGCTACACCTTC. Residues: CSARGRAYDYGYTF.

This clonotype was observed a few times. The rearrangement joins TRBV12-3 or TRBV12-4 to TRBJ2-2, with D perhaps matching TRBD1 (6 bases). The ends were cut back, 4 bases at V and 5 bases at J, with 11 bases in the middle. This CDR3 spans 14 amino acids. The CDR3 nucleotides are TGTGCCAGCAGTTGGGACACTGGAACCGGGGAGCTGTTTTTT. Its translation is CASSWDTGTGELFF.

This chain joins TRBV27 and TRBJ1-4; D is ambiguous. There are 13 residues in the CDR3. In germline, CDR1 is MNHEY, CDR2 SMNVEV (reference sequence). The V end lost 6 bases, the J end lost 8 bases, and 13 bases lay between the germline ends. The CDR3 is CASRTGSGEKLFF. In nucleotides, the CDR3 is TGTGCCAGCAGAACGGGGTCAGGCGAAAAACTGTTTTTT.

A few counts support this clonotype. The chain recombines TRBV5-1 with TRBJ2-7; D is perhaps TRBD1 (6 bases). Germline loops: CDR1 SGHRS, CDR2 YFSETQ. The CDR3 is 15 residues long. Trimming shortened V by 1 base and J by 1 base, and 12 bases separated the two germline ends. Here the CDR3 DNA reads TGCGCCAGCAGCTTGTGGGCAGGGGCTTCCTACGAGCAGTACTTC. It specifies CASSLWAGASYEQYF.

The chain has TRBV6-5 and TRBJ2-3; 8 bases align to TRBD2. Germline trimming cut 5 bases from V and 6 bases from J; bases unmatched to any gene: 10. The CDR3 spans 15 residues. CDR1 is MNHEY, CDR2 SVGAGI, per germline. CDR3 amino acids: CASSRGGPGSDTQYF. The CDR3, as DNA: TGTGCCAGCAGTCGGGGGGGGCCGGGTAGCGATACGCAGTATTTT.

In DNA form, the CDR3 reads TGCAGCGTTCAACAGGGGGCAAGGACTGAAGCTTTCTTT. The encoded protein is CSVQQGARTEAFF. This chain connects TRBV29-1 to TRBJ1-1; 9 bases agree with TRBD1. Germline values: CDR1 SQVTM, CDR2 ANQGSEA. Trimming at V came to 5 bases and at J to 5 bases, leaving 6 bases not matched to a gene. The CDR3 loop spans 13 amino acids.